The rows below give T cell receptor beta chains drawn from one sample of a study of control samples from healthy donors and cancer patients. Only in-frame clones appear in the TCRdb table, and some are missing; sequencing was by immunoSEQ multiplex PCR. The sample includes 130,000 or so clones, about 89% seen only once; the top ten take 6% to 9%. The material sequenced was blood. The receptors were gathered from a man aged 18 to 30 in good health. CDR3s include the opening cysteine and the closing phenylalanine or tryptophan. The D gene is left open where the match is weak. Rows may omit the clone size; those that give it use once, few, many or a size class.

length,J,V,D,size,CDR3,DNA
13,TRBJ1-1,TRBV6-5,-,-,CASSSGGNTEAFF,TGTGCCAGCTCTTCGGGGGGGAACACTGAAGCTTTCTTT
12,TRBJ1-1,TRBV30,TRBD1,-,CAWTDRGTEAFF,TGTGCCTGGACGGACAGGGGCACTGAAGCTTTCTTT
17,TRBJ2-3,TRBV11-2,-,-,CASSLVAAGPYTDTQYF,TGTGCCAGCAGCTTAGTGGCAGCAGGGCCTTACACAGATACGCAGTATTTT
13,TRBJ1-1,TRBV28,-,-,CASSRIPNTEAFF,TGTGCCAGCAGCCGAATCCCCAACACTGAAGCTTTCTTT
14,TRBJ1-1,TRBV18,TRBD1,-,CASSLGQGGTEAFF,TGTGCCAGCTCCCTCGGACAGGGGGGGACTGAAGCTTTCTTT
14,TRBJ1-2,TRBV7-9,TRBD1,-,CASSFGTGSYGYTF,TGTGCCAGCAGCTTCGGGACAGGGAGCTATGGCTACACCTTC
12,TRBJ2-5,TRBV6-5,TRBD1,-,CASSPRGKTQYF,TGTGCCAGCAGCCCCAGGGGGAAGACCCAGTACTTC
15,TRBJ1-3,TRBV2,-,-,CASSETTDSGNTIYF,TGTGCCAGCAGTGAGACGACAGACTCTGGAAACACCATATATTTT
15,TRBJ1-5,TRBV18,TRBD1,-,CASSLGQGAGQPQHF,TGTGCCAGCTCCCTGGGACAGGGGGCAGGTCAGCCCCAGCATTTT
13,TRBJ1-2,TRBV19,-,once,CASSIASVYGYTF,TGTGCCAGTAGTATAGCTTCAGTCTATGGCTACACCTTC
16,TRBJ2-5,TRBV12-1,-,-,CASSLPTSNVAETQYF,TGTGCCAGCAGCTTACCGACTAGCAATGTCGCAGAGACCCAGTACTTC
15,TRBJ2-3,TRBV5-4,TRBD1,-,CASSLGDSYTDTQYF,TGTGCCAGCAGCTTGGGGGACAGCTACACAGATACGCAGTATTTT
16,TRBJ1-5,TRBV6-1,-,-,CASSEEGAYSNQPQHF,TGTGCCAGCAGTGAAGAAGGTGCTTATAGCAATCAGCCCCAGCATTTT
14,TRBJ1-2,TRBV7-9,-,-,CASSHAHSTYGYTF,TGTGCCAGCAGCCACGCTCACAGTACCTATGGCTACACCTTC
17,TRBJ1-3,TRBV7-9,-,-,CASAKVGGLASGNTIYF,TGTGCCAGCGCTAAAGTGGGGGGGCTCGCATCTGGAAACACCATATATTTT
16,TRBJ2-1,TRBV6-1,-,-,CASSEDGGENYNEQFF,TGTGCCAGCAGTGAAGACGGCGGGGAAAATTACAATGAGCAGTTCTTC
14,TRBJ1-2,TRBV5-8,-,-,CASSLGAGSYGYTF,TGTGCCAGCAGCTTGGGGGCCGGCAGCTATGGCTACACCTTC
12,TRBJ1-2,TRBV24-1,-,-,CATISKGPGYTF,TGTGCCACCATTTCCAAGGGGCCCGGCTACACCTTC
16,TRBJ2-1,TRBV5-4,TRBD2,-,CASSSWTSGLSDEQFF,TGTGCCAGCAGCTCCTGGACTAGCGGTTTGTCGGATGAGCAGTTCTTC
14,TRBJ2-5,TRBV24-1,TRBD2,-,CATSDKTSAKTQYF,TGTGCCACCAGTGATAAGACTAGCGCGAAGACCCAGTACTTC
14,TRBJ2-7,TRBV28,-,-,CASSLVRATYEQYF,TGTGCCAGCAGTTTGGTCAGGGCAACCTACGAGCAGTACTTC
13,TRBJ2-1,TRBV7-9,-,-,CASRSLPRDEQFF,TGTGCCAGCAGGTCCCTCCCCCGCGATGAGCAGTTCTTC
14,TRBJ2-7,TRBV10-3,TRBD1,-,CAISESRTGDEQYF,TGTGCCATCAGTGAGTCTCGGACAGGCGACGAGCAGTACTTC
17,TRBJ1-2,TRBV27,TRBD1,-,CASSLTGTVSGGYGYTF,TGTGCCAGCAGTTTAACCGGGACAGTTTCAGGTGGCTATGGCTACACCTTC
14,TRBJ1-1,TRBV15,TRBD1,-,CATSSEGAWTEAFF,TGTGCCACCAGCTCCGAGGGGGCATGGACTGAAGCTTTCTTT
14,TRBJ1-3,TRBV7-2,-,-,CASSSQGSGNTIYF,TGTGCCAGCAGCTCGCAGGGTTCTGGAAACACCATATATTTT
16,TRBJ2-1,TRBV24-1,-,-,CATGASLGSSYNEQFF,TGTGCCACCGGGGCGTCATTAGGTAGCTCCTACAATGAGCAGTTCTTC
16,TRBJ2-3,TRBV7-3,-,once,CASSPNLGVGTDTQYF,TGTGCCAGCAGCCCTAATCTAGGGGTAGGGACAGATACGCAGTATTTT
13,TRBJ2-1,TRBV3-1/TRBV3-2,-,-,CASSQSSYNEQFF,TGTGCCAGCAGCCAATCCAGTTACAATGAGCAGTTCTTC
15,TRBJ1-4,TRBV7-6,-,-,CASSSVPDSNEKLFF,TGTGCCAGCAGCTCGGTTCCAGATTCTAATGAAAAACTGTTTTTT
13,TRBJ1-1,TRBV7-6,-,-,CASSLMVNTEAFF,TGTGCCAGCAGCTTAATGGTCAACACTGAAGCTTTCTTT
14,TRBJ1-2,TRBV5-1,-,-,CASSLEAGGSGYTF,TGCGCCAGCAGCTTGGAGGCGGGGGGCAGTGGCTACACCTTC
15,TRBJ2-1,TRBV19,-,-,CAVSGTGSSYNEQFF,TGTGCCGTATCGGGGACGGGCTCATCCTACAATGAGCAGTTCTTC
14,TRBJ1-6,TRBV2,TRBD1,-,CATQGAEYNSPLHF,TGTGCCACCCAGGGGGCGGAATATAATTCACCCCTCCACTTT
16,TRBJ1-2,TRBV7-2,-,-,CASSLHATAQNYGYTF,TGTGCCAGCAGCTTACACGCGACAGCACAAAACTATGGCTACACCTTC
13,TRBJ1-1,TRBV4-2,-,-,CASRGGWGIEAFF,TGTGCCAGCCGGGGGGGTTGGGGGATTGAAGCTTTCTTT
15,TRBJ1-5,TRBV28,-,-,CASSHSWDSNQPQHF,TGTGCCAGCAGTCACTCCTGGGATAGCAATCAGCCCCAGCATTTT
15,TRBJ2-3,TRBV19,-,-,CASSILGSNTDTQYF,TGTGCCAGTAGTATCCTGGGGTCCAACACAGATACGCAGTATTTT
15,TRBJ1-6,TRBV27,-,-,CASSLWSGDNSPLHF,TGTGCCAGCAGTTTATGGTCGGGTGATAATTCACCCCTCCACTTT
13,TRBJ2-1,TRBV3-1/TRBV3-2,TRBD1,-,CASSQGQGDEQFF,TGTGCCAGCAGCCAAGGGCAGGGGGATGAGCAGTTCTTC
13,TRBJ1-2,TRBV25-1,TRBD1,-,CASSQGAVYGYTF,TGTGCCAGCAGTCAGGGGGCAGTCTATGGCTACACCTTC
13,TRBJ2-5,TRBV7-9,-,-,CASSAGTSRGQYF,TGTGCCAGCAGCGCAGGGACTTCCCGGGGCCAGTACTTC
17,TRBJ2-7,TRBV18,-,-,CASSHSPPTDLSYEQYF,TGTGCCAGCTCACACTCACCCCCGACTGATCTTTCCTACGAGCAGTACTTC
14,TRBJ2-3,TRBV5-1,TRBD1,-,CASSLPDRVDTQYF,TGCGCCAGCAGCTTGCCTGACAGGGTCGATACGCAGTATTTT
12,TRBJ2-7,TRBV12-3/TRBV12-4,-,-,CASSLTFYEQYF,TGTGCCAGCAGTTTGACGTTCTACGAGCAGTACTTC
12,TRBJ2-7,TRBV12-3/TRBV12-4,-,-,CASTQGGHEQYF,TGTGCCAGCACTCAAGGGGGTCACGAGCAGTACTTC
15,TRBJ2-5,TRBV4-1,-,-,CASSQERGTGETQYF,TGCGCCAGCAGCCAAGAACGGGGGACGGGGGAGACCCAGTACTTC
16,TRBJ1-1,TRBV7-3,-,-,CASSPSSLGRGAEAFF,TGTGCCAGCAGCCCTTCCTCCTTAGGTCGGGGCGCTGAAGCTTTCTTT